A selection of T cell receptor beta chains follows, all from one sample in a study of T cell responses to AZD1222 COVID-19 vaccine. Generated by immunoSEQ multiplex PCR, the TCRdb table keeps only in-frame clones and is missing some. This sample has 100,000 to 130,000 clones, with about nine tenths found just once. Sample: peripheral blood, taken on day 0 of MenACWY control vaccination. These receptors were obtained from an adult in good health. The CDR3 runs from the conserved cysteine through the conserved F or W. The D gene is left open where the match is weak. Clone size is given for some rows only: seen once, a few or many times, or a class if the clone is expanded.

cdr3_nt cdr3_aa j_call d_call cdr3_length clone_size v_call
TGTGCCAGTACCGGGACAGGAACCATTGAAGCTTTCTTT CASTGTGTIEAFF TRBJ1-1 TRBD1 13 NA TRBV19
TGTGCCAGCAGTGAAGCCGCTAGGACAGGGGGGTACGAGCAGTACTTC CASSEAARTGGYEQYF TRBJ2-7 TRBD1 16 NA TRBV2
TGTGCCAGCAGTCCACAGGGGTATAGCAATCAGCCCCAGCATTTT CASSPQGYSNQPQHF TRBJ1-5 TRBD1 15 NA TRBV6-2/TRBV6-3
TGTGCCAGCAGTTTATTGACACTGGTTGGCTACACCTTC CASSLLTLVGYTF TRBJ1-2 NA 13 NA TRBV28
TGCGCCAGCAGTGAGCGGCATCAGCCCCAGCATTTT CASSERHQPQHF TRBJ1-5 NA 12 NA TRBV10-2
TGTGCCAGCAGTCGTCCCCCCGTCAATCAGCCCCAGCATTTT CASSRPPVNQPQHF TRBJ1-5 NA 14 NA TRBV6-2/TRBV6-3
TGTGCCAGTTCGACAGGGGGCACAGGGGATCAGCCCCAGCATTTT CASSTGGTGDQPQHF TRBJ1-5 TRBD1 15 NA TRBV19
TGTGCCAGCAGTTTGGGGCAACGGTATAATTCACCCCTCCACTTT CASSLGQRYNSPLHF TRBJ1-6 NA 15 NA TRBV28
TGTGCCAGCAGCCCACAGGGTTTGGGGGACACTGAAGCTTTCTTT CASSPQGLGDTEAFF TRBJ1-1 NA 15 NA TRBV6-5
TGTGCCAGTAGTATAGATCTATTCGGACAGAGGTATTCACCCCTCCACTTT CASSIDLFGQRYSPLHF TRBJ1-6 NA 17 NA TRBV19
TGTGCCAGCAGCTTAGTTTGGCAGTCTCCCTACGAGCAGTACTTC CASSLVWQSPYEQYF TRBJ2-7 NA 15 NA TRBV7-2
TGTGCCAGCAGTTTAGGGTACAGTGCTGACACCTTC CASSLGYSADTF TRBJ1-2 NA 12 NA TRBV28
TGTGCCAGCAGCCCCGGGACTAGCGGGGCCAATGAGCAGTTCTTC CASSPGTSGANEQFF TRBJ2-1 TRBD2 15 NA TRBV4-2
TGTGCCAGCAGTCCCGGGACAGGGATCTATGGCTACACCTTC CASSPGTGIYGYTF TRBJ1-2 TRBD1 14 NA TRBV28
TGCGCCAGCAGTGAGCCGGACAGGCTCGGCGGTGGCAATCAGCCCCAGCATTTT CASSEPDRLGGGNQPQHF TRBJ1-5 TRBD1 18 NA TRBV10-1
TGTGCCAGCAGCCCCGTAGCGCTAGCGGGGGGGCATATTGAGCAGTTCTTC CASSPVALAGGHIEQFF TRBJ2-1 TRBD2 17 NA TRBV5-4
TGTGCCAGCAGCCTAGTCGGCCATTATAATTCACCCCTCCACTTT CASSLVGHYNSPLHF TRBJ1-6 NA 15 NA TRBV11-1
TGTGCCAGTAGTTTTCTACAGAGCTCCTACGAGCAGTACTTC CASSFLQSSYEQYF TRBJ2-7 NA 14 NA TRBV19
TGTGCCAGCAGCTTGACCGAAAGGACTGAAGCTTTCTTT CASSLTERTEAFF TRBJ1-1 NA 13 NA TRBV7-2
TGCGCCAGCAGCCACCCCGGGACAGCGCTTAAGGAAGAGACCCAGTACTTC CASSHPGTALKEETQYF TRBJ2-5 TRBD1 17 once TRBV4-3
TGTGCCAGCAGCAGGACTGAGAAGTCTCCCTACGAGCAGTACTTC CASSRTEKSPYEQYF TRBJ2-7 NA 15 NA TRBV7-8
TGTGCCAGCGGACGCGGCCCCACGGACACTGAAGCTTTCTTT CASGRGPTDTEAFF TRBJ1-1 NA 14 NA TRBV7-2
TGTGCCAGCTCACCAGGGCAGATGGACACTGAAGCTTTCTTT CASSPGQMDTEAFF TRBJ1-1 NA 14 NA TRBV18
TGCGCCAGCAGAGACCCGCGGACAGCTTCTAACTATGGCTACACCTTC CASRDPRTASNYGYTF TRBJ1-2 NA 16 NA TRBV10-2
TGCGCCAGCAGCTTAACCCAGGGAAGAGCCTACGAGCAGTACTTC CASSLTQGRAYEQYF TRBJ2-7 NA 15 NA TRBV5-1
TGTGCCAGCAGCCCCCATGACAGGGGGCGCGGAAACACCATATATTTT CASSPHDRGRGNTIYF TRBJ1-3 TRBD1 16 few TRBV3-1/TRBV3-2
TGTGCCAGCAGCTCCACTACCTACGAGCAGTACTTC CASSSTTYEQYF TRBJ2-7 NA 12 NA TRBV7-9
TGTGCCAGCCCCGACCGTCCAGGGCACCAGCCCCAGCATTTT CASPDRPGHQPQHF TRBJ1-5 NA 14 NA TRBV3-1/TRBV3-2
TGTGCCAGCAGCCCCATCCCCCAGGGATCAGATACGCAGTATTTT CASSPIPQGSDTQYF TRBJ2-3 NA 15 NA TRBV7-2
TGTGCCAGCAGCCTGGCAGGGTTGGCGATCTATGGCTACACCTTC CASSLAGLAIYGYTF TRBJ1-2 NA 15 NA TRBV11-2
TGCAGTGCTAGTCCTGGACCGCAGACCCTTTATAATTCACCCCTCCACTTT CSASPGPQTLYNSPLHF TRBJ1-6 NA 17 NA TRBV20-1
TGTGCCAGCTCACCACAGGGTGGGTCTGGAAACACCATATATTTT CASSPQGGSGNTIYF TRBJ1-3 NA 15 NA TRBV18
TGTGCCAGCAGGTCACACCCCACTGAAGCTTTCTTT CASRSHPTEAFF TRBJ1-1 NA 12 NA TRBV25-1
TGTGCCAGCAGCTTGTCCGACGCCAGGGCTGACACCGGGGAGCTGTTTTTT CASSLSDARADTGELFF TRBJ2-2 NA 17 few TRBV5-6
TGCGCCAATGAAATGGGGCAGCGACAGAACACTGAAGCTTTCTTT CANEMGQRQNTEAFF TRBJ1-1 NA 15 NA TRBV5-1
TGTGCCACCCGACTCATGAGCTCCTACAATGAGCAGTTCTTC CATRLMSSYNEQFF TRBJ2-1 NA 14 NA TRBV27
TGTGCCAGCAGCCAAGGGCAGGGATATGAAAAACTGTTTTTT CASSQGQGYEKLFF TRBJ1-4 NA 14 NA TRBV3-1/TRBV3-2
TGCGCCAGCAGGAGGAGGTCTCTTGAAGACAGGACTTTTTACGAGCAGTACTTC CASRRRSLEDRTFYEQYF TRBJ2-7 NA 18 NA TRBV4-1
TGTGCCAGCAGTTTCCCTCGGGCGGGACTTCCAGGTCGAGCCAAAAACATTCAGTACTTC CASSFPRAGLPGRAKNIQYF TRBJ2-4 NA 20 NA TRBV28
TGTGCCAGCAGTTACTCGGGGACACTGAACACTGAAGCTTTCTTT CASSYSGTLNTEAFF TRBJ1-1 NA 15 NA TRBV6-5
TGTGCCAGCTCAGAGGTCTTTGGGAACGAGCAGTACTTC CASSEVFGNEQYF TRBJ2-7 NA 13 NA TRBV18
TGTGCCAGCAGGCGAGGGCAGGGGAACAAAAACATTCAGTACTTC CASRRGQGNKNIQYF TRBJ2-4 NA 15 NA TRBV2
TGTGCCAGTAGTAGCCCACCCGGGACAGGGCAGGGAGTACCCCAGTACTTC CASSSPPGTGQGVPQYF TRBJ2-5 TRBD1 17 NA TRBV19
TGTGCCAGCAGCCTCACGCCGGACTCACCCCTCCACTTT CASSLTPDSPLHF TRBJ1-6 NA 13 NA TRBV9
TGCGCCAGCAGCCAAGTGGCGGGGGTTTTCGCAGATACGCAGTATTTT CASSQVAGVFADTQYF TRBJ2-3 TRBD2 16 NA TRBV4-1